This T cell receptor beta chain was captured in a study of T cell repertoires in cytomegalovirus infection. About the research overall: Both CMV infection and a matching HLA type were indicated by public TCR beta signatures.

Germline CDR1 is MNHNY and CDR2 is SVGAGI (reference sequence). There are 14 residues in the CDR3. The V segment lost 8 bases and the J segment 6 bases; nucleotides outside the gene matches: 10. TCRdb reprocessed the reads via MiXCR and lists one record per CDR3 protein. The sample consists of 150,000 to 200,000 distinct CDR3 sequences, roughly a fifth of them appearing once. The J gene is TRBJ1-1, the V gene TRBV6-6; 9 bases align to TRBD1. The receptor was isolated from a human donor in good health (CMV status not recorded). Some clones in this sample may be carry-over from other donors' samples. The sequenced sample consisted of PBMCs. The CDR3 DNA follows: TGTGCCAGCCTCGGGACAGGGTTGTTTCCTGAAGCTTTCTTT. This translates into CASLGTGLFPEAFF.